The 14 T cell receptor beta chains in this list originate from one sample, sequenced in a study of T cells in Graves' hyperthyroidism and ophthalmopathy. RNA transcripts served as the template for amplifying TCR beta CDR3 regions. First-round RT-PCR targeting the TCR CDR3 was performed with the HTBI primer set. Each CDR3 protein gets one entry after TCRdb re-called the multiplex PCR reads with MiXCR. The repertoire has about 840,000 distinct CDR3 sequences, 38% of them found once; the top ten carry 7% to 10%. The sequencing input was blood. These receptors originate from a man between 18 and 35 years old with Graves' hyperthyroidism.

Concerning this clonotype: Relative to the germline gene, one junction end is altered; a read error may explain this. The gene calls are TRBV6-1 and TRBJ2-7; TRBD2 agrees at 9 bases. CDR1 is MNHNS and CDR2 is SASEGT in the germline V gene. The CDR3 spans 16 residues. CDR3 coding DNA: TGCGCCAGCAGCCAAGCTGGCCAGCGGGAGGCCTACGAGCAGTACTTC. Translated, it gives CASSQAGQREAYEQYF.

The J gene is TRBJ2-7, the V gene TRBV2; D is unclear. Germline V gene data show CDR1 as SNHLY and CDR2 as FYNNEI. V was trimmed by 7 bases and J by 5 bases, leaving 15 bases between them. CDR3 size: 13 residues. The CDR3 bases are TGTGCCAGCAATGGAATGGGGTTGGACGAGCAGTACTTC. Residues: CASNGMGLDEQYF. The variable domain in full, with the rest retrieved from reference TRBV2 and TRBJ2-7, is EPEVTQTPSHQVTQMGQEVILRCVPISNHLYFYWYRQILGQKVEFLVSFYNNEISEKSEIFDDQFSVERPDGSNFTLKIRSTKLEDSAMYFCASNGMGLDEQYFGPGTRLTVT.

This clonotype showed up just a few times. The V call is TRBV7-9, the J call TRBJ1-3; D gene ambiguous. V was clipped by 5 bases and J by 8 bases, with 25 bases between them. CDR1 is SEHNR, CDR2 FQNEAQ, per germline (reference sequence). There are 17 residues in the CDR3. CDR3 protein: CASSKFIRGSYMDTIYF. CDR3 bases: TGTGCCAGCAGCAAATTTATTCGGGGTAGTTACATGGACACCATATATTTT.

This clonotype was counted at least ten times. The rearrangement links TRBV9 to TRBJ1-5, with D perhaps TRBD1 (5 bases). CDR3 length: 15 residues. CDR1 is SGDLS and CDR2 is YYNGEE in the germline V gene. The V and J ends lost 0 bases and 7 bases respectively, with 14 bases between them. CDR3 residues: CASSVGGDPGQPQHF. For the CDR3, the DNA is TGTGCCAGCAGCGTAGGGGGGGACCCGGGGCAGCCCCAGCATTTT.

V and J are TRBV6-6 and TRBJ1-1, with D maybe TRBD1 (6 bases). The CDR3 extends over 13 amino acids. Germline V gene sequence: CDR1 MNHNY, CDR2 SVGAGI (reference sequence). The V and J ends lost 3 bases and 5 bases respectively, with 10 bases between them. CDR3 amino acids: CASSYSTGTEAFF. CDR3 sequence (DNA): TGTGCCAGCAGTTATTCCACAGGGACTGAAGCTTTCTTT.

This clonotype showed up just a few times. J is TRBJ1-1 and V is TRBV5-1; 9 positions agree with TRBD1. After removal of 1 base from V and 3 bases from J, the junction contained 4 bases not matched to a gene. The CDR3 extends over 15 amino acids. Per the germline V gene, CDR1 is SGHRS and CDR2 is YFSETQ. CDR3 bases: TGCGCCAGCAGCTTGACTGACAGGGGGGACACTGAAGCTTTCTTT. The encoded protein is CASSLTDRGDTEAFF.

CDR3 in amino acids: CASAVGLAGVEQYF. The CDR3 DNA follows: TGCGCCAGCGCTGTCGGACTAGCGGGAGTCGAGCAGTACTTC. The V and J genes are TRBV4-1 and TRBJ2-7; 13 bases match TRBD2. Looked up from germline, CDR1 is MGHRA and CDR2 is YSYEKL. This CDR3 spans 14 amino acids. V lost 8 bases and J lost 6; bases outside the gene matches: 7.

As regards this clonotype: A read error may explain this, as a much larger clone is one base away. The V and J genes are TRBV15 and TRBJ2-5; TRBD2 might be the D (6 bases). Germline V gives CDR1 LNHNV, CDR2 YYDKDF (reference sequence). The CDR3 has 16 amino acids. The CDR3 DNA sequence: TGTGCCACCTCCTTACTAGCTTCTTCGTACCACGAGACCCAGTACTTC. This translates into CATSLLASSYHETQYF.

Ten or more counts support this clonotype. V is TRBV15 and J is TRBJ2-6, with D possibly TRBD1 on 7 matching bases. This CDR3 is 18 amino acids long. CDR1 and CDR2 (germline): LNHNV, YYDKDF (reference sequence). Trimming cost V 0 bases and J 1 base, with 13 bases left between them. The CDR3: CATSREEAGGSGANVLTF. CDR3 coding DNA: TGTGCCACCAGCAGAGAGGAGGCAGGGGGGTCTGGGGCCAACGTCCTGACTTTC.

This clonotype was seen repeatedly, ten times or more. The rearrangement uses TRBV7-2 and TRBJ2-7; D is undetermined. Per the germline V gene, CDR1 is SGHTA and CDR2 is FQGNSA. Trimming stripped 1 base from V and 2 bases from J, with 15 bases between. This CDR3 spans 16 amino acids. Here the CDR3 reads CASSLGPTAGPYEQYF. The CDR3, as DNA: TGTGCCAGCAGCTTAGGGCCGACGGCCGGACCCTACGAGCAGTACTTC.

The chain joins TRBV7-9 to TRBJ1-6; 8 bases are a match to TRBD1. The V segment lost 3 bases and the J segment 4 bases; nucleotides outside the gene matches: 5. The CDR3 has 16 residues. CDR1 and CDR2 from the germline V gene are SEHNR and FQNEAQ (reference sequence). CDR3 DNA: TGTGCCAGCAGCTTTCAGGGGGCGAGATATAATTCACCCCTCCACTTT. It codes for CASSFQGARYNSPLHF.

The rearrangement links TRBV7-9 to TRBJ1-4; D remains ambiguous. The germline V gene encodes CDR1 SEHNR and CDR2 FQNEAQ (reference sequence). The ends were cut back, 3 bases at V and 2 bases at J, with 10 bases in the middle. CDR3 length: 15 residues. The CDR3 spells CASSFGRGTNEKLFF. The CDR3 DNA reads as TGTGCCAGCAGCTTCGGTCGGGGTACTAATGAAAAACTGTTTTTT.

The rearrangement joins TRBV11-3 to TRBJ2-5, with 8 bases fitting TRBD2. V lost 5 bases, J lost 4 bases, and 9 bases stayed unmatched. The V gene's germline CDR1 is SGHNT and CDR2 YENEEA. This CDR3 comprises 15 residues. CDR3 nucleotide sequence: TGTGCCAGCAGCCCGGGCGGGGGGATTGGAGAGACCCAGTACTTC. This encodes CASSPGGGIGETQYF.

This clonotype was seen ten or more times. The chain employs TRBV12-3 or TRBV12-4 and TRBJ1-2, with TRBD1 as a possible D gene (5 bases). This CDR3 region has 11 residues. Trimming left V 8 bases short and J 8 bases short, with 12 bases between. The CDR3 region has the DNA TGTGCCAGCTCCCCAGGGTTAGGCTACACCTTC. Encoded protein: CASSPGLGYTF.